Below, one T cell receptor (beta chain) is given with its context. Germline assignment: CDR1 MDHEN and CDR2 SYDVKM. CDR3 length equals 16 residues. The V segment lost 3 bases and the J segment 8 bases; nucleotides outside the gene matches: 13. Authors' analysis steps: Nucleated cell number was recorded as an estimate derived from reference gene primer amplification. Some clones are missing from TCRdb's copy, which holds only in-frame ones; the method was immunoSEQ multiplex PCR. The D gene and trimming were derived from the DNA, and the V and J assignments and clone size from that table. The repertoire has fewer than 95,000 clones, approximately 92% of them found once; the top ten carry roughly 0.72%. The sample originates from a study of blood T cell repertoires in COVID-19. Study-wide context: PBMCs, B-cell-depleted T cells, or T cells were the source of the cDNA or gDNA that made up the material.

The genes are TRBV28 and TRBJ2-3, with 8 bases identical to TRBD2. This receptor was taken from a woman over 75 with acute or convalescent COVID-19. The specimen was peripheral blood. CDR3 coding DNA: TGTGCCAGCAGTTTTTTATTGAGCGGGAGAGGGGGTACGCAGTATTTT. This translates into CASSFLLSGRGGTQYF.